A selection of T cell receptor beta chains follows, all from one sample in a study of T cells in Graves' hyperthyroidism and ophthalmopathy. TCRdb reanalysed the multiplex PCR reads using MiXCR and keeps one entry per CDR3 protein. The sample consists of roughly 380,000 distinct CDR3 sequences, over 11% of them appearing once. The sequencing sample was made of blood. The source of these receptors is a woman aged 55-75 years with Graves' hyperthyroidism. Each CDR3 is given with its conserved first and last residue. A D gene is named only where the DNA matches it firmly. Not all rows give a size; the values are once, few, many and, for expanded clones, a class.

j_call d_call v_call clone_size cdr3_nt cdr3_aa
TRBJ2-3 TRBD2 TRBV10-3 many TGTGCCATCAGCAAGACTAGCAGTGCTCAGCCTACGCAGTATTTT CAISKTSSAQPTQYF
TRBJ1-1 - TRBV6-1 many TGTGCCAGCAGTTATCAGGGGATGAACACTGAAGCTTTCTTT CASSYQGMNTEAFF
TRBJ2-7 - TRBV5-1 - TGCGCCAGCAGCGACTGGAGTGGGGAGCAGTACTTC CASSDWSGEQYF
TRBJ2-7 - TRBV11-2 - TGTGCCACCAGGAGCTGGGCCTACGAGCAGTACTTC CATRSWAYEQYF
TRBJ1-5 - TRBV20-1 many TGCAGTGCTGGAGACCGAAGGGGTCATCAGCCCCAGCATTTT CSAGDRRGHQPQHF
TRBJ2-7 - TRBV18 many TGTGCCAGCTCACCACCTTTCTATCTACGCTGGCAGTACTTC CASSPPFYLRWQYF
TRBJ1-2 - TRBV2 many TGTGCCAGCAGTGCTTTCCTAGGGGGCTACACCTTC CASSAFLGGYTF
TRBJ1-2 - TRBV3-1 many TGTGCCAGCAGCCAAGTCCCAGGGGCGTATGGCTACACCTTC CASSQVPGAYGYTF
TRBJ1-4 TRBD1 TRBV3-1 many TGTGCCAGCAGCCAAGCTCGAGGGACAGGCGAAAAACTGTTTTTT CASSQARGTGEKLFF
TRBJ1-5 - TRBV6-1 few TGTGCCAGCACAGCTAATAGCAATCAGCCCCAGCATTTT CASTANSNQPQHF
TRBJ2-1 TRBD2 TRBV20-1 many TGCAGTGCTTCCCTTAGCGGGAGGTCCTACAATGAGCAGTTCTTC CSASLSGRSYNEQFF
TRBJ1-5 - TRBV30 many TGTGCCTGGAGTCCCGGAGGGGGGGGCAGCTGGTCGCCCCAGCATTTT CAWSPGGGGSWSPQHF
TRBJ1-1 - TRBV20-1 many TGCAGTGCTAACCCGGGGGTAGAAGCTTTCTTT CSANPGVEAFF
TRBJ2-6 - TRBV7-2 many TGTGCCAGCAGCTTACCTCTCCGCTCTGGGGCCAACGTCCTGACTTTC CASSLPLRSGANVLTF
TRBJ2-1 TRBD2 TRBV18 few TGTGCCAGCTCACTCCCGAGCGGGAACCTCCGGGGTGAGCAGTTCTTC CASSLPSGNLRGEQFF
TRBJ2-7 - TRBV2 many TGTGCCAGCCTCGGGGCGCCAACCTACGAGCAGTACTTC CASLGAPTYEQYF
TRBJ1-2 - TRBV20-1 many TGCAGTGCTAGGGACCCTAACTATGGCTACACCTTC CSARDPNYGYTF
TRBJ2-1 TRBD2 TRBV5-5 many TGTGCCAGCAGCGATTACGGGGGGGCCAATGAGCAGTTCTTC CASSDYGGANEQFF
TRBJ2-7 - TRBV27 many TGTGCCAGCAGTTTACTACAGGGCTACGAGCAGTACTTC CASSLLQGYEQYF
TRBJ2-1 TRBD2 TRBV10-3 many TGTGCCATCAGTGTAAGGCTAGCGGGCTTCAATGAGCAGTTCTTC CAISVRLAGFNEQFF
TRBJ2-3 - TRBV12-3/TRBV12-4 - TGTGCCAGCATTTCGGGGTGGAACACAGATACGCAGTATTTT CASISGWNTDTQYF
TRBJ2-3 - TRBV12-3/TRBV12-4 many TGTGCCAGCAGGAACACAGATACGCAGTATTTT CASRNTDTQYF
TRBJ1-2 TRBD1 TRBV12-3/TRBV12-4 many TGTGCCAGCAGTTTCAGGACAGGGGTTGGCTACACCTTC CASSFRTGVGYTF
TRBJ2-1 - TRBV5-4 - TGTGCCGCGGGGGCGGGATCTACCTACAATGAGCAGTTCTTC CAAGAGSTYNEQFF
TRBJ2-1 TRBD2 TRBV9 few TGTGCCAGCGGAATGGGACTAGCGGGCGCTACCTACAATGAGCAGTTCTTC CASGMGLAGATYNEQFF
TRBJ1-1 TRBD1 TRBV30 many TGTGCCTGGAGACGGGACAGATCCACTGAAGCTTTCTTT CAWRRDRSTEAFF
TRBJ1-4 - TRBV18 - TGTGCCAGCTCACCCCCCATCGGGGGAAAGAATGAAAAACTGTTTTTT CASSPPIGGKNEKLFF
TRBJ1-5 TRBD1 TRBV5-8 - TGTGCCAGCAGCCTTAGGACAGGGACTGGGCCCCAGCATTTT CASSLRTGTGPQHF
TRBJ1-3 - TRBV11-2 many TGTGCCAGCAGACGTCTTACAGGGCCAGGAAACACCATATATTTT CASRRLTGPGNTIYF
TRBJ2-1 TRBD2 TRBV11-3 many TGTGCCAGCAGCTTTAGCGGGAACTCCTACAATGAGCAGTTCTTC CASSFSGNSYNEQFF
TRBJ2-5 TRBD2 TRBV20-1 many TGCAGTGCGGTAGCGGGAGTATTGGAGACCCAGTACTTC CSAVAGVLETQYF
TRBJ2-7 TRBD2 TRBV20-1 - TGCAGTGCTAATTCCTTCACTAGCGGCTCCTACGAGCAGTACTTC CSANSFTSGSYEQYF
TRBJ2-7 TRBD2 TRBV9 few TGTGCCAGCAGCGTACAGGGTAACCCTAGCGGGATCTACGAGCAGTACTTC CASSVQGNPSGIYEQYF
TRBJ2-3 - TRBV5-1 many TGCGCCAGCAGCTCCACAGGGGGAGGGACAGATACGCAGTATTTT CASSSTGGGTDTQYF
TRBJ1-2 TRBD1 TRBV28 many TGTGCCAGCAGTCTAGGACAGGGAACTGATTATGGCTACACCTTC CASSLGQGTDYGYTF
TRBJ1-1 - TRBV9 - TGTGCCAGCAGCGCAGGGGAGGGTAGAGCTTTCTTT CASSAGEGRAFF
TRBJ2-1 TRBD2 TRBV12-3/TRBV12-4 many TGTGCCAGCAGCTCCGGGACTAGCGGGTCCGTTTACAATGAGCAGTTCTTC CASSSGTSGSVYNEQFF
TRBJ2-7 - TRBV6-1 few TGTGCCAGTAGACCACCTAGGGTCCACGAGCAGTACTTC CASRPPRVHEQYF
TRBJ1-1 - TRBV7-3 many TGTGCCAGCAGCGACGCCGGGAGAACTGAAGCTTTCTTT CASSDAGRTEAFF
TRBJ2-7 - TRBV6-1 many TGTGCCACGACAGAGAGGTCCTCCTACGAGCAGTACTTC CATTERSSYEQYF
TRBJ2-1 TRBD2 TRBV29-1 many TGCAGCGCACTAGCGGGTAGCTCCTACAATGAGCAGTTCTTC CSALAGSSYNEQFF
TRBJ1-2 - TRBV12-3/TRBV12-4 many TGTGCCAGCAGTTTTGGCCTCCTTTACTATGGCTACACCTTC CASSFGLLYYGYTF
TRBJ1-1 - TRBV20-1 many TGCAGTGCTAGTAGTACCATGAACACTGAAGCTTTCTTT CSASSTMNTEAFF
TRBJ1-4 - TRBV7-2 - TGTGCCAGCAGCTTAAGTGACAGTCCTAATGAAAAACTGTTTTTT CASSLSDSPNEKLFF
TRBJ1-1 - TRBV19 many TGTGCCAGTAGGGCAGGGGCGCCGATGAACACTGAAGCTTTCTTT CASRAGAPMNTEAFF
TRBJ2-4 - TRBV18 many TGTGCCAGCTCACCCCCGGGACGCCACCCGGCCAAAAACATTCAGTACTTC CASSPPGRHPAKNIQYF
TRBJ1-1 - TRBV30 many TGTGCCTGGAGCTCATCCCCTAAAGCTTTCTTT CAWSSSPKAFF
TRBJ2-1 TRBD1 TRBV18 many TGTGCCAGCTCACCACCGCAGGGGGTCTCCTACAATGAGCAGTTCTTC CASSPPQGVSYNEQFF
TRBJ2-1 - TRBV4-1 - TGCGCCAGCAGCCCTGGGTCTAGCGTACACAATGAGCAGTTCTTC CASSPGSSVHNEQFF
TRBJ2-7 - TRBV24-1 - TGTGCCACCAGTAGTGGGAGACGCTCCTACGAGCAGTACTTC CATSSGRRSYEQYF
TRBJ2-1 TRBD1 TRBV11-2 many TGTGCCAGCAGCCCCCGGGACAGCTCCTACAATGAGCAGTTCTTC CASSPRDSSYNEQFF
TRBJ2-1 TRBD2 TRBV7-9 - TGTGCCAGCAGCTTACGCGGGAGCCCCTACAATGAGCAGTTCTTC CASSLRGSPYNEQFF
TRBJ1-5 TRBD1 TRBV20-1 many TGCAGTGCTAGTTACAGGGGAATTAGCAATCAGCCCCAGCATTTT CSASYRGISNQPQHF
TRBJ2-6 - TRBV6-5 many TGTGCCAGCAGTTACTCGACGGCAGCCTCTGGGGCCAACGTCCTGACTTTC CASSYSTAASGANVLTF
TRBJ2-7 - TRBV6-1 many TGTGCCAGCAGTGAAATAGGTAGCGGATCCTACGAGCAGTACTTC CASSEIGSGSYEQYF
TRBJ2-5 TRBD1 TRBV2 many TGTGCCAGCAGTCAAAATACAGGGGAAGAGACCCAGTACTTC CASSQNTGEETQYF
TRBJ2-3 TRBD2 TRBV28 many TGTGCCAGCAGCCAAGGACTAGCGGGAAGCACAGATACGCAGTATTTT CASSQGLAGSTDTQYF